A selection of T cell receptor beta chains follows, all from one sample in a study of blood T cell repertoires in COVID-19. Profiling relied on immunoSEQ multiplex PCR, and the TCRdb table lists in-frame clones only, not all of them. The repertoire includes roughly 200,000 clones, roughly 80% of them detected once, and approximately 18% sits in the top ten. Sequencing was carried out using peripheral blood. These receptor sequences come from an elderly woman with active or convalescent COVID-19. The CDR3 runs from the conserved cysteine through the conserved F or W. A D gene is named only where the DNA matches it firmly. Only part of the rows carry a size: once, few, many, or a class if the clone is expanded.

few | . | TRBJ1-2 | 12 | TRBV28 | CASSPQVYGYTF | TGTGCCAGCAGTCCCCAGGTCTATGGCTACACCTTC
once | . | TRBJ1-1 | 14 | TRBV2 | CASSLMSLNTEAFF | TGTGCCAGCAGTTTAATGTCCTTGAACACTGAAGCTTTCTTT
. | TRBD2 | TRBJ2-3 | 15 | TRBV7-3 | CASSSLAGGTDTQYF | TGTGCCAGCAGCTCACTAGCGGGGGGCACAGATACGCAGTATTTT
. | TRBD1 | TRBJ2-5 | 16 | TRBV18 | CASSPTRTGAQETQYF | TGTGCCAGCTCACCAACTAGGACAGGGGCCCAAGAGACCCAGTACTTC
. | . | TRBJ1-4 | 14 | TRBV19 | CASKIPATNEKLFF | TGTGCCAGTAAAATCCCGGCAACTAATGAAAAACTGTTTTTT
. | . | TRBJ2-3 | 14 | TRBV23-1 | CASSLGSVTDTQYF | TGCGCCAGCAGCCTTGGTAGCGTCACAGATACGCAGTATTTT
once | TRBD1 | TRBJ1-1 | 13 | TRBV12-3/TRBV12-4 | CASSKRGTVEAFF | TGTGCCAGCAGCAAACGCGGGACAGTTGAAGCTTTCTTT
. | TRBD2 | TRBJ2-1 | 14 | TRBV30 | CAWSWTSVYNEQFF | TGTGCCTGGAGTTGGACTAGCGTCTACAATGAGCAGTTCTTC
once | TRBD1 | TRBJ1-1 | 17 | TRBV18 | CASSPPLGQPQNTEAFF | TGTGCCAGCTCACCACCTTTGGGACAGCCCCAGAACACTGAAGCTTTCTTT
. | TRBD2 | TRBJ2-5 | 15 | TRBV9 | CASSHGTSGQETQYF | TGTGCCAGCAGCCACGGGACTAGCGGCCAAGAGACCCAGTACTTC
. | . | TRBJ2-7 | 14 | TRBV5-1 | CASSLGQGPYEQYF | TGCGCCAGCAGCTTGGGGCAGGGGCCATACGAGCAGTACTTC
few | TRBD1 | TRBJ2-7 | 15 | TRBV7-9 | CASGQGTLGSYEQYF | TGTGCCAGCGGACAGGGGACCCTCGGCTCCTACGAGCAGTACTTC
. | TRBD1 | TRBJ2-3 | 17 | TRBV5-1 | CASSPGQGGSSTDTQYF | TGCGCCAGCAGCCCGGGACAGGGGGGATCTAGCACAGATACGCAGTATTTT
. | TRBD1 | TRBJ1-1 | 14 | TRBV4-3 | CASSRGGVETEAFF | TGCGCCAGCAGCCGAGGGGGCGTGGAGACTGAAGCTTTCTTT
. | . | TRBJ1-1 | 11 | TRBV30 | CAWGIGLEAFF | TGTGCCTGGGGGATTGGACTTGAAGCTTTCTTT
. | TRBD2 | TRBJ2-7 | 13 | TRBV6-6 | CASERGPTYEQYF | TGTGCCAGCGAGCGGGGGCCGACCTACGAGCAGTACTTC
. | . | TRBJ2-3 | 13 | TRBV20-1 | CSASSTAADTQYF | TGCAGTGCTAGTTCGACGGCGGCAGATACGCAGTATTTT
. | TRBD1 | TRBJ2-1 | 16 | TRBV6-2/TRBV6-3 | CASSYPTGGSYNEQFF | TGTGCCAGCAGTTACCCGACAGGGGGATCATACAATGAGCAGTTCTTC
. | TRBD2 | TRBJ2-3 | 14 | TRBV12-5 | CASGQRTRQDTQYF | TGTGCTAGTGGCCAACGGACTAGGCAGGATACGCAGTATTTT
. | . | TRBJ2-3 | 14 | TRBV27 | CASRKERAGDTQYF | TGTGCCAGCAGAAAGGAGCGTGCGGGGGATACGCAGTATTTT
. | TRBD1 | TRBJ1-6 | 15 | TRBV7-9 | CASSLRTGLNSPLHF | TGTGCCAGCAGCCTTCGGACAGGACTCAATTCACCCCTCCACTTT
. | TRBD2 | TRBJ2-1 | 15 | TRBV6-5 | CASSYRLAEYNEQFF | TGTGCCAGCAGTTATCGACTAGCGGAGTACAATGAGCAGTTCTTC
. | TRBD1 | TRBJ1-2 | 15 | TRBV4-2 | CASSPDRAGGYGYTF | TGTGCCAGCAGCCCCGACAGGGCCGGGGGCTATGGCTACACCTTC
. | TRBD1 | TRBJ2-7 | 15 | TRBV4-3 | CASSQGYRGAYEQYF | TGCGCCAGCAGCCAAGGATACAGGGGCGCCTACGAGCAGTACTTC
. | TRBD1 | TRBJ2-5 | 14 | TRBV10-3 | CAISVGTGQETQYF | TGTGCCATCAGTGTCGGGACAGGCCAAGAGACCCAGTACTTC
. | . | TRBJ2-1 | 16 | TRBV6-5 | CASSYSTAGGYNEQFF | TGCGCCAGCAGTTACTCGACGGCAGGGGGGTACAATGAGCAGTTCTTC
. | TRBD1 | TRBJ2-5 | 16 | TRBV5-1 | CASSFGTGGAGETQYF | TGCGCCAGCAGTTTTGGGACAGGGGGCGCTGGGGAGACCCAGTACTTC
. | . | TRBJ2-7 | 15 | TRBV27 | CASSPRMGGAGEQYF | TGTGCCAGCAGTCCAAGGATGGGCGGGGCGGGTGAGCAGTACTTC
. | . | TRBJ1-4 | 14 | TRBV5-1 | CASSLAQGTEKLFF | TGCGCCAGCAGCTTGGCACAGGGTACGGAAAAACTGTTTTTT
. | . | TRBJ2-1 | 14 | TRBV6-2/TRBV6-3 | CASSYYPRGGEQFF | TGTGCCAGCAGTTATTATCCGAGGGGGGGTGAGCAGTTCTTC
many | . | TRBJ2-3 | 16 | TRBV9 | CASSVGSERSTDTQYF | TGTGCCAGCAGCGTAGGTTCCGAGCGGAGCACAGATACGCAGTATTTT
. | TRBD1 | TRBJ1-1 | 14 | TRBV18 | CASSRGQGNTEAFF | TGTGCCAGCTCAAGGGGACAGGGGAACACTGAAGCTTTCTTT
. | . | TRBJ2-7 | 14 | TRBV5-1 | CASSLGSLSYEQYF | TGCGCCAGCAGCTTGGGTTCGCTATCCTACGAGCAGTACTTC
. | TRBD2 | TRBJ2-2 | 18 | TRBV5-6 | CASSFLGLAGGNTGELFF | TGTGCCAGCAGCTTCCTGGGACTAGCGGGAGGGAACACCGGGGAGCTGTTTTTT
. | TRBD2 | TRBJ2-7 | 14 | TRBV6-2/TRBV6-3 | CASRLNGLAIEQYF | TGTGCCAGCCGCCTTAACGGACTAGCCATCGAGCAGTACTTC
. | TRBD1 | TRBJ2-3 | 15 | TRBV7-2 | CASSSRTGGGYTQYF | TGTGCCAGCAGCTCCCGGACAGGGGGCGGGTATACGCAGTATTTT
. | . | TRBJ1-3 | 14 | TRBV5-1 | CASSSPEVGNTIYF | TGCGCCAGCAGCTCCCCGGAGGTCGGAAACACCATATATTTT
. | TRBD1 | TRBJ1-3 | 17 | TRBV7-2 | CASSGRDRGRSGNTIYF | TGTGCCAGCAGCGGCCGGGACAGGGGGCGATCTGGAAACACCATATATTTT
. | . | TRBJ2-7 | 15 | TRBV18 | CASSPLRGGGYEQYF | TGTGCCAGCTCACCATTGAGGGGAGGGGGCTACGAGCAGTACTTC
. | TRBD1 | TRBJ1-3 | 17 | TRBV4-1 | CASSQEVNRGPGNTIYF | TGCGCCAGCAGCCAAGAAGTGAACAGGGGGCCAGGAAACACCATATATTTT
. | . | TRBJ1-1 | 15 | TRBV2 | CASSSIEASNTEAFF | TGTGCCAGCAGCTCGATAGAAGCTTCGAACACTGAAGCTTTCTTT
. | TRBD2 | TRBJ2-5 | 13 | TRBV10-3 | CAISGGAQETQYF | TGTGCCATCAGCGGGGGGGCGCAAGAGACCCAGTACTTC
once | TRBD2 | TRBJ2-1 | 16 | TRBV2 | CATAGPGLGERNEQFF | TGTGCCACCGCCGGACCGGGACTAGGTGAGCGTAATGAGCAGTTCTTC
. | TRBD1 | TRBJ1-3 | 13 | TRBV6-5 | CASRQGWGNTIYF | TGTGCCAGCAGACAGGGGTGGGGAAACACCATATATTTT
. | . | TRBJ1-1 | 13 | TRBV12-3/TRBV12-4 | CASIPGLNTEAFF | TGTGCCAGCATCCCGGGGTTGAACACTGAAGCTTTCTTT
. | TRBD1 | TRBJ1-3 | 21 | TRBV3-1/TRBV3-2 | CASSQRTLSQGVGDKGNTIYF | TGTGCCAGCAGCCAAAGAACCCTCTCACAGGGGGTGGGTGATAAAGGAAACACCATATATTTT
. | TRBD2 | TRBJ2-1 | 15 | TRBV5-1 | CASSGGTSGVDEQFF | TGCGCCAGCAGCGGCGGGACTAGCGGGGTCGATGAGCAGTTCTTC
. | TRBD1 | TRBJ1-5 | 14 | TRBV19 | CASNPTQGALPQHF | TGTGCCAGTAACCCGACACAGGGGGCTTTGCCCCAGCATTTT
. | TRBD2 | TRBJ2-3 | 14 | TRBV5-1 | CASSPGGSTDTQYF | TGCGCCAGCAGCCCGGGGGGTAGCACAGATACGCAGTATTTT
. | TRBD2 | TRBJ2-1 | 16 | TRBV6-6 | CASSPRTSGRNNEQFF | TGTGCCAGCAGTCCTAGGACTAGCGGGAGGAACAATGAGCAGTTCTTC
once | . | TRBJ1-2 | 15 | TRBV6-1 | CASSEWARSNYGYTF | TGTGCCAGCAGTGAATGGGCCAGATCTAACTATGGCTACACCTTC
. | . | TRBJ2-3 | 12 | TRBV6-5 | CASSYSGDTQYF | TGTGCCAGCAGTTACTCGGGCGATACGCAGTATTTT
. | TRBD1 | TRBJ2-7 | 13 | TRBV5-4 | CASSFRGPYEQYF | TGTGCCAGCAGCTTCAGGGGGCCCTACGAGCAGTACTTC
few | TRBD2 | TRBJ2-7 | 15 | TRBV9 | CASSVGLAGVGEQYF | TGTGCCAGCAGCGTCGGACTAGCGGGAGTAGGGGAGCAGTACTTC
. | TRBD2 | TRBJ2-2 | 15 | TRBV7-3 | CASSPRLAGSGELFF | TGTGCCAGCAGCCCTCGGCTAGCGGGGTCCGGGGAGCTGTTTTTT